These 9 T cell receptor beta chains share one sample of origin, sequenced in a study of graft-versus-host responses after intestinal transplantation. The protocol was immunoSEQ multiplex PCR, while the TCRdb copy is restricted to in-frame clones and leaves out a portion. This sample has 85,000 to 90,000 clones; roughly 90% occur once, and the top ten carry approximately 0.35%. These receptors are not linked to any known antigen. Sequenced here: unstimulated CD4+ T cells sorted from spleen or lymph node cells, sampled before transplant. These receptors all stem from a human donor who was the organ donor for an intestinal transplant.

V and J are TRBV28 and TRBJ2-3; 8 nucleotides align to TRBD2. CDR3 length equals 13 residues. The V gene's germline CDR1 is MDHEN and CDR2 SYDVKM. The CDR3 loop reads CTSGDTSTDTQYF. CDR3 in DNA: TGTACTAGCGGAGACACTAGCACAGATACGCAGTATTTT.

This chain connects TRBV19 to TRBJ1-6, with TRBD1 as a possible D gene (5 bases). Trimming removed 8 bases at V and 9 bases at J, with 20 bases between. Germline V gene sequence: CDR1 LNHDA, CDR2 SQIVND (reference sequence). The CDR3 spans 15 residues. The CDR3 reads CASEGAPERSSPLHF. Here the CDR3 DNA reads TGTGCCAGTGAAGGGGCTCCGGAGAGGAGTTCACCCCTCCACTTT.

V is TRBV27 and J is TRBJ2-7; TRBD2 matches at 8 bases. CDR1 MNHEY and CDR2 SMNVEV come from the germline V gene (reference sequence). The CDR3 consists of 14 residues. V dropped 3 bases and J dropped 4; count of bases not matched to a gene: 5. CDR3: CASSFSGGPYEQYF. CDR3 bases: TGTGCCAGCAGTTTTTCGGGAGGGCCTTACGAGCAGTACTTC.

For the CDR3, the DNA is TGTGCCAGCAGCTTAGGCGGGAAAGGGGCCGGGGAGCTGTTTTTT. The encoded protein is CASSLGGKGAGELFF. V and J are TRBV7-9 and TRBJ2-2, with D perhaps matching TRBD2 (6 bases). Germline V lookup: CDR1 SEHNR, CDR2 FQNEAQ (reference sequence). The CDR3 runs 15 residues. V lost 1 base to trimming and J lost 6 bases, with 12 bases between them.

The table lists this clone with a count of one. The gene calls are TRBV5-1 and TRBJ1-2, with TRBD1 identical over 7 bases. Germline V gene lookup returns CDR1 SGHRS and CDR2 YFSETQ. Germline trimming cut 0 bases from V and 7 bases from J; bases unmatched to any gene: 3. The CDR3 contains 13 residues. CDR3 region: CASSLGQGGGYTF. CDR3 nucleotides: TGCGCCAGCAGCTTGGGACAGGGTGGTGGCTACACCTTC.

The chain recombines TRBV25-1 with TRBJ2-1; 9 bases map to TRBD2. Trimming cost V 5 bases and J 8 bases; bases outside gene matches: 13. The CDR3 runs to 16 residues. In germline, CDR1 is MGHDK, CDR2 SYGVNS. This CDR3 reads CASSHDRVAGVYEQFF. The CDR3 bases are TGTGCCAGCAGTCACGATAGGGTAGCGGGGGTCTATGAGCAGTTCTTC.

J is TRBJ1-4 and V is TRBV6-1; D gene ambiguous. Germline assignment: CDR1 MNHNS and CDR2 SASEGT. The germline V and J ends were trimmed by 4 bases and 0 bases, with 12 bases remaining between them. The CDR3 runs 16 residues. The CDR3 DNA reads as TGTGCCAGCAGTGGGAGGGCTCTGGCAACTAATGAAAAACTGTTTTTT. Protein sequence: CASSGRALATNEKLFF.

The chain uses TRBV11-2 and TRBJ1-6; 7 bases agree with TRBD1. CDR1 and CDR2 from the germline V gene are SGHAT and FQNNGV. After removal of 6 bases from V and 7 bases from J, the junction contained 3 bases not matched to a gene. The length of the CDR3 is 13 residues. The CDR3 protein is CASSGQVNSPLHF. In DNA form, the CDR3 reads TGTGCCAGCAGTGGACAGGTCAATTCACCCCTCCACTTT.

This clone was counted once. This chain links TRBV28 with TRBJ2-7; 10 bases align to TRBD2. The J segment lost 2 bases and the V segment lost 7 bases, leaving 5 bases of the junction unmatched. This CDR3 has 14 residues. CDR1 is MDHEN, CDR2 SYDVKM, per germline. This CDR3 is CASMPSGSTYEQYF. Written as DNA, the CDR3 is TGTGCCAGCATGCCTAGCGGGAGCACCTACGAGCAGTACTTC.